What follows are 16 T cell receptor beta chains derived from one specimen sequenced in a study of blood T cell repertoires in COVID-19. Profiled with immunoSEQ multiplex PCR; TCRdb holds only in-frame clones, not every one. Among 200,000 or so clones listed, more than 65% were seen once. Sample: PBMCs or T cells enriched from blood (not recorded which). The receptor source for this set is a man aged 40-49 years who had recovered from COVID-19.

V is TRBV6-1 and J is TRBJ2-7; perhaps TRBD1 as D (6 bases). Germline lookup yields CDR1 MNHNS and CDR2 SASEGT. The V end was cut by 4 bases, the J end by 0 bases, with 16 bases between. CDR3 length: 16 residues. CDR3 in amino acids: CASSAYRVASSYEQYF. The DNA for the CDR3 is TGTGCCAGCAGTGCATACAGGGTGGCTAGCTCCTACGAGCAGTACTTC.

The CDR3 loop reads CASSLSGLGEKLFF. In nucleotides, the CDR3 is TGTGCCAGCAGCTTATCGGGTTTGGGTGAAAAACTGTTTTTT. The chain combines TRBV7-8 with TRBJ1-4; D is unclear. This CDR3 spans 14 amino acids. Germline values: CDR1 SGHVS, CDR2 FQNEAQ. V was cut by 2 bases and J by 7 bases, with 11 bases left in between.

V gene TRBV7-9 combines with J gene TRBJ1-1, with 7 positions matching TRBD1. CDR3 length equals 14 residues. CDR1 is SEHNR and CDR2 is FQNEAQ in the germline V gene (reference sequence). Trimming removed 5 bases from V and 6 bases from J; junction bases left unmatched: 9. For the CDR3, the DNA is TGTGCCAGCAGCGCCCAACTAGGGGGCTCTGAAGCTTTCTTT. This sequence encodes CASSAQLGGSEAFF.

The chain uses TRBV7-2 and TRBJ2-7; 9 positions match TRBD1. V was pared by 5 bases and J by 3 bases, with 5 bases of the junction left unmatched. Per the germline V gene, CDR1 is SGHTA and CDR2 is FQGNSA. The CDR3 consists of 14 residues. For the CDR3, the DNA is TGTGCCAGCAGCCCACGACAGGGGGACTACGAGCAGTACTTC. Translated, it gives CASSPRQGDYEQYF.

The CDR3 reads CASSPGTGATGELFF. In DNA, the CDR3 is TGTGCCAGCTCACCCGGGACAGGGGCCACCGGGGAGCTGTTTTTT. The rearrangement joins TRBV18 to TRBJ2-2, with TRBD1 identical over 10 bases. The CDR3 runs 15 residues. Germline V gene sequence: CDR1 KGHSH, CDR2 LQKENI. V was pared by 3 bases and J by 4 bases, with 2 bases of the junction left unmatched. The variable domain in full, completed from reference TRBV18 and TRBJ2-2, reads NAGVMQNPRHLVRRRGQEARLRCSPMKGHSHVYWYRQLPEEGLKFMVYLQKENIIDESGMPKERFSAEFPKEGPSILRIQQVVRGDSAAYFCASSPGTGATGELFFGEGSRLTVL.

V gene TRBV18 combines with J gene TRBJ2-4; TRBD1 aligns across 7 bases. With 5 bases clipped from V and 3 bases from J, the junction kept 7 bases outside the gene matches. This CDR3 has 15 residues. Germline CDR1 reads KGHSH; CDR2 reads LQKENI. CDR3 in DNA: TGTGCCAGCTCAACTATGGGACAGATCAAAAACATTCAGTACTTC. This gives the protein CASSTMGQIKNIQYF.

This clone appeared once. V is TRBV5-5 and J is TRBJ1-3; a weak D match, TRBD1 (6 bases). The CDR3 covers 13 residues. Germline CDR1 is SGHKS and CDR2 is YYEKEE (reference sequence). V dropped 4 bases and J dropped 4 bases, with 9 bases sitting between them. CDR3 loop: CASSGGQGNTIYF. In DNA form, the CDR3 reads TGTGCCAGCAGCGGCGGACAGGGAAACACCATATATTTT.

This chain links TRBV27 with TRBJ2-7; no clear D gene. Trimming shortened V by 5 bases and J by 4 bases, and 9 bases separated the two germline ends. From germline, CDR1 is MNHEY and CDR2 SMNVEV (reference sequence). CDR3 length: 12 amino acids. CDR3 DNA sequence: TGTGCCAGCAGTGGAGCTGGGTACGAGCAGTACTTC. It is translated as CASSGAGYEQYF.

J is TRBJ1-5 and V is TRBV5-4, with 11 bases matching TRBD1. The germline V gene has CDR1 SGHNT and CDR2 YYREEE (reference sequence). There are 13 residues in the CDR3. Trimming took 4 bases from V and 9 from J; bases not matched to a gene: 3. Here the CDR3 DNA reads TGTGCCAGCAGCCCCGGGACAGGGGGGCCCCAGCATTTT. Protein: CASSPGTGGPQHF.

This clone was seen a few times. The genes are TRBV30 and TRBJ1-2, with D possibly matching TRBD1 (5 bases). The V gene's germline CDR1 is GTSNPN and CDR2 SVGIG (reference sequence). CDR3 size: 13 residues. Trimming took 4 bases from V and 8 from J, leaving 17 bases between them. As DNA, the CDR3 is TGTGCCTGGACCCTCCTGGGGGGAGCGGGCTACACCTTC. Protein: CAWTLLGGAGYTF.

This chain joins TRBV7-9 and TRBJ2-1, with 9 bases lining up with TRBD2. There are 16 residues in the CDR3. J lost 6 bases, V lost 7 bases, and 13 bases had no gene match. Germline CDR1 SEHNR, CDR2 FQNEAQ (reference sequence). CDR3 DNA: TGTGCCAGCACCAACTCCGGGACTAGCAAGTCCAATGAGCAGTTCTTC. Protein: CASTNSGTSKSNEQFF. The full variable domain, in which reference TRBV7-9 and TRBJ2-1 provide the parts outside the CDR3, is DTGVSQNPRHKITKRGQNVTFRCDPISEHNRLYWYRQTLGQGPEFLTYFQNEAQLEKSRLLSDRFSAERPKGSFSTLEIQRTEQGDSAMYLCASTNSGTSKSNEQFFGPGTRLTVL.

This clone was detected only once. The chain has TRBV27 and TRBJ1-4, with 9 bases aligning to TRBD1. Germline loops: CDR1 MNHEY, CDR2 SMNVEV (reference sequence). The CDR3 extends over 16 amino acids. V shed 6 bases and J 7 bases; nucleotides not matched to a gene: 12. The CDR3 reads CASRQTQGARGEKLFF. DNA for the CDR3: TGTGCCAGCAGACAAACACAGGGGGCGCGCGGTGAAAAACTGTTTTTT.

The rearrangement uses TRBV24-1 and TRBJ2-5; weak D call: TRBD1 (6 bases). Germline assignment: CDR1 KGHDR and CDR2 SFDVKD. V was clipped by 3 bases and J by 3 bases, with 16 bases between them. The CDR3 is made up of 16 amino acids. The CDR3 DNA reads as TGTGCCACCAGTGATGCTACCGGGACACCAGAAGAGACCCAGTACTTC. The encoded protein is CATSDATGTPEETQYF.

This clone was observed a single time. The rearrangement links TRBV9 to TRBJ2-1; 16 nucleotides align to TRBD2. Germline lookup yields CDR1 SGDLS and CDR2 YYNGEE. This CDR3 has 18 residues. Trimming cost V 0 bases and J 9 bases; bases outside gene matches: 9. Here the CDR3 DNA reads TGTGCCAGCAGCGTAGCCCCTGGGACTAGCGGGGGGGCATCTGAGCAGTTCTTC. Protein sequence: CASSVAPGTSGGASEQFF. Full variable domain (outside the CDR3, taken from reference TRBV9 and TRBJ2-1): DSGVTQTPKHLITATGQRVTLRCSPRSGDLSVYWYQQSLDQGLQFLIQYYNGEERAKGNILERFSAQQFPDLHSELNLSSLELGDSALYFCASSVAPGTSGGASEQFFGPGTRLTVL.

The chain recombines TRBV27 with TRBJ1-1; D unclear. V was clipped by 4 bases and J by 4 bases, with 13 bases between them. CDR3 length: 14 residues. CDR1 and CDR2 (germline): MNHEY, SMNVEV (reference sequence). CDR3 DNA: TGTGCCAGCAGTTCTACTACCCCACTCACTGAAGCTTTCTTT. It specifies CASSSTTPLTEAFF.

The chain recombines TRBV29-1 with TRBJ2-7; 11 bases align to TRBD2. CDR3 length: 14 amino acids. The V gene's germline CDR1 is SQVTM and CDR2 ANQGSEA. The V and J ends lost 4 bases and 6 bases, in that order; junction bases with no gene match: 8. CDR3 coding DNA: TGCAGCGTTGGGTTAGCGGGGGGGCCGGGCGAGCAGTACTTC. It is translated as CSVGLAGGPGEQYF.